The 19 T cell receptor beta chains reported below all come from one sample, sequenced in a study of T cell responses to AZD1222 COVID-19 vaccine. Only in-frame clones appear in the TCRdb table, and some are missing; sequencing was by immunoSEQ multiplex PCR. This table holds 96,000 or so clones, roughly 90% found once. The material sequenced was peripheral blood, taken on day 0 of AZD1222 vaccination. The receptors here all came from an adult in good health.

The genes are TRBV6-5 and TRBJ1-3; D is uncertain. The CDR3 covers 11 residues. CDR1 and CDR2 (germline): MNHEY, SVGAGI. With 8 bases removed from V and 4 bases from J, the gap between germline ends came to 6 bases. The CDR3 sequence is CASARGNTIYF. The DNA for the CDR3 is TGTGCCAGCGCTAGGGGAAACACCATATATTTT.

This chain links TRBV5-8 with TRBJ1-4; TRBD1 might be the D (5 bases). Germline assignment: CDR1 SGHTS and CDR2 YDEGEE. V gave up 6 bases and J gave up 4 bases, with 10 bases separating them. The CDR3 extends over 13 amino acids. The CDR3 coding sequence is TGTGCCAGCATGAACAGGATTAATGAAAAACTGTTTTTT. This encodes CASMNRINEKLFF.

This chain uses TRBV3-1 (or the pseudogene TRBV3-2) with TRBJ2-7; weak D call: TRBD1 (5 bases). This CDR3 is built from 13 residues. The V and J ends lost 3 bases and 5 bases respectively, with 11 bases between them. In germline, CDR1 is LGHDT, CDR2 YNNKEL (reference sequence). The CDR3 nucleotides are TGTGCCAGCAGCCAGGGCAGGGCCAACGAGCAGTACTTC. Translating it yields CASSQGRANEQYF.

The chain links TRBV19 to TRBJ2-1, with a weak D call TRBD2 (5 bases). V was clipped by 5 bases and J by 3 bases, with 20 bases between them. The CDR3 spans 17 residues. The germline V gene encodes CDR1 LNHDA and CDR2 SQIVND (reference sequence). CDR3 region: CASSPRDSRSGYNEQFF. CDR3 DNA: TGTGCCAGTAGTCCCCGGGATAGCCGGAGTGGCTACAATGAGCAGTTCTTC. Filled out from reference TRBV19 and TRBJ2-1, the complete variable domain reads DGGITQSPKYLFRKEGQNVTLSCEQNLNHDAMYWYRQDPGQGLRLIYYSQIVNDFQKGDIAEGYSVSREKKESFPLTVTSAQKNPTAFYLCASSPRDSRSGYNEQFFGPGTRLTVL.

The chain combines TRBV27 with TRBJ1-5; D unresolved. The V gene's germline CDR1 is MNHEY and CDR2 SMNVEV (reference sequence). This CDR3 spans 14 amino acids. The V and J ends lost 6 bases and 3 bases respectively, with 12 bases between them. Here the CDR3 DNA reads TGTGCCAGCAGGGTCCTAGGAATCAATCAGCCCCAGCATTTT. Translated, it gives CASRVLGINQPQHF.

The rearrangement links TRBV7-2 to TRBJ2-7; 10 bases map to TRBD2. The ends lost 1 base at V and 7 bases at J; junction bases unmatched: 10. The germline CDR1 and CDR2 sequences are SGHTA and FQGNSA. CDR3 length equals 16 residues. The CDR3 here is CASSLGGLAASGEQYF. DNA for the CDR3: TGTGCCAGCAGCTTAGGAGGACTAGCGGCCTCGGGAGAGCAGTACTTC.

This clone has only one observation. The rearrangement joins TRBV12-2 to TRBJ1-4; the table's D gene call, TRBD1, was not cross checked with the DNA. TRBV12-2 is deemed a pseudogene. This CDR3 is built from 19 residues. Here the CDR3 reads CASRLVSGTGPGSNEKLFF. DNA for the CDR3: TGTGCAAGTCGCTTAGTAAGCGGGACAGGTCCCGGTAGTAATGAAAAACTGTTTTTT.

The chain has TRBV9 and TRBJ1-1, with 7 bases lining up with TRBD1. The CDR3 totals 16 residues. Trimming took 5 bases from V and 0 from J; bases not matched to a gene: 10. Germline CDR1 SGDLS, CDR2 YYNGEE. This CDR3 reads CASSPGTASLNTEAFF. The DNA for the CDR3 is TGTGCCAGCAGTCCTGGGACAGCTAGTTTGAACACTGAAGCTTTCTTT. The whole variable domain, filled in from reference TRBV9 and TRBJ1-1, reads DSGVTQTPKHLITATGQRVTLRCSPRSGDLSVYWYQQSLDQGLQFLIQYYNGEERAKGNILERFSAQQFPDLHSELNLSSLELGDSALYFCASSPGTASLNTEAFFGQGTRLTVV.

This chain connects TRBV6-2 or TRBV6-3 to TRBJ2-5, with no clear D. CDR1 is MNHEY, CDR2 SVGEGT, per germline. V was trimmed by 6 bases and J by 2 bases, leaving 19 bases between them. This CDR3 contains 16 residues. CDR3 amino acids: CASSRPGVGQQETQYF. In DNA form, the CDR3 reads TGTGCCAGCAGCCGCCCCGGCGTCGGGCAACAAGAGACCCAGTACTTC.

The CDR3 DNA is TGTGCCAGCAGCTTTTTAGGTCGGACTAGCCCCGAGGATCCAGATACGCAGTATTTT. Its translation: CASSFLGRTSPEDPDTQYF. The chain couples TRBV7-6 to TRBJ2-3; 8 bases align to TRBD2. The ends lost 3 bases at V and 4 bases at J; junction bases unmatched: 18. CDR1 and CDR2 (germline): SGHVS, FNYEAQ. The CDR3 consists of 19 residues.

The chain recombines TRBV19 with TRBJ2-3, with D maybe TRBD1 (5 bases). The V end was cut by 8 bases, the J end by 2 bases, with 14 bases between. CDR3 length: 14 amino acids. CDR1 is LNHDA, CDR2 SQIVND, per germline (reference sequence). CDR3 sequence: CASCEQTATDTQYF. The CDR3 DNA sequence: TGTGCCAGTTGTGAACAGACAGCCACAGATACGCAGTATTTT. The full variable domain, its missing parts supplied by reference TRBV19 and TRBJ2-3, is DGGITQSPKYLFRKEGQNVTLSCEQNLNHDAMYWYRQDPGQGLRLIYYSQIVNDFQKGDIAEGYSVSREKKESFPLTVTSAQKNPTAFYLCASCEQTATDTQYFGPGTRLTVL.

The rearrangement joins TRBV29-1 to TRBJ2-5; possible D gene TRBD2, 5 bases. The CDR3 spans 13 residues. Germline CDR1 and CDR2: SQVTM and ANQGSEA. Trimming took off 4 bases at V and 1 base at J, with 10 bases between the two ends. CDR3: CSVVPSSQETQYF. The CDR3 nucleotides are TGCAGCGTTGTCCCTAGCAGCCAAGAGACCCAGTACTTC.

The V call is TRBV18, the J call TRBJ2-1; no clear D. The length of the CDR3 is 12 residues. Trimming took off 1 base at V and 7 bases at J, with 5 bases between the two ends. Germline V lookup: CDR1 KGHSH, CDR2 LQKENI. CDR3 sequence (DNA): TGTGCCAGCTCACCACAACAGAATGAGCAGTTCTTC. Its protein product is CASSPQQNEQFF.

The rearrangement joins TRBV6-2 or TRBV6-3 to TRBJ2-7; D uncertain. Germline CDR1 and CDR2: MNHEY and SVGEGT. The CDR3 length is 13 residues. Trimming left V 3 bases short and J 6 bases short, with 12 bases between. As DNA, the CDR3 is TGTGCCAGCAGTTATGCGATTCAACTCGAGCAGTACTTC. Translation: CASSYAIQLEQYF.

The chain employs TRBV6-1 and TRBJ2-7, with D unresolved. Germline CDR1 MNHNS, CDR2 SASEGT. The CDR3 loop spans 14 amino acids. V lost 0 bases, J lost 0 bases, and 6 bases lay in between. CDR3 loop: CASSEAGSSYEQYF. CDR3 DNA: TGTGCCAGCAGTGAAGCGGGCAGCTCCTACGAGCAGTACTTC.

The chain links TRBV9 to TRBJ2-7; D may be TRBD2 (5 bases). This CDR3 is 13 amino acids long. The germline gives CDR1 SGDLS, CDR2 YYNGEE. Trimming took 4 bases from V and 3 from J, leaving 11 bases between them. The CDR3 sequence is CASSSGRDYEQYF. The CDR3 DNA sequence: TGTGCCAGCAGCAGCGGACGGGACTACGAGCAGTACTTC.

This clone appeared a few times. The V gene is TRBV18, the J gene TRBJ1-4, with 9 bases fitting TRBD1. The V segment lost 2 bases and the J segment 2 bases; nucleotides outside the gene matches: 0. The CDR3 loop spans 15 amino acids. The germline V gene encodes CDR1 KGHSH and CDR2 LQKENI. The CDR3 DNA is TGTGCCAGCTCACCAACAGGGGGCACTAATGAAAAACTGTTTTTT. Translated: CASSPTGGTNEKLFF.

The J gene is TRBJ1-4, the V gene TRBV2; D is ambiguous. This CDR3 has 14 residues. Deletions cut 8 bases from V and 3 bases from J, with 13 bases between. Germline loops: CDR1 SNHLY, CDR2 FYNNEI. The CDR3 protein is CASVIALANEKLFF. The CDR3 DNA is TGTGCCAGCGTAATTGCACTGGCTAATGAAAAACTGTTTTTT.

CDR3 protein: CASSREARTYEQYF. In DNA form, the CDR3 reads TGTGCCAGCAGCCGTGAGGCCAGAACCTACGAGCAGTACTTC. The chain is built from TRBV7-8 and TRBJ2-7; D uncertain. Trimming cost V 5 bases and J 2 bases, with 13 bases left between them. The CDR3 consists of 14 residues. The germline CDR1 and CDR2 sequences are SGHVS and FQNEAQ.